This T cell receptor beta chain originates from a study of vaccination and CD4 T cells after COVID-19. Study-wide context: The stimulus for the cells was overlapping spike peptides derived from SARS-CoV-2, HCoV-NL63, HCoV-OC43 and HCoV-229E. Study-level results: From around 19 to 38, the median of SARS-CoV-2-reactive clonotypes rose without reaching significance.

This clonotype was detected a few times. Its antigen is as yet unknown. CD4+ T cells that had been cultured provided DNA sequenced with the Oncomine TCR Beta short-read assay. From the PCR reads, TCRdb called clonotypes with MiXCR, one entry per CDR3 protein. The sample contains tens of thousands of distinct CDR3 sequences, 30% to 45% of which appear only once. This CDR3 is 15 amino acids long. The V end lost 1 base, the J end lost 9 bases, and 13 bases lay between the germline ends. Germline loops: CDR1 SEHNR, CDR2 FQNEAQ (reference sequence). The time point here: late sampling 161 to 241 days after vaccination in a few convalescent patients. Noted treatment: roughly 10-day PBMC culture with coronavirus spike peptide pools or control peptides (ViraFEST assay).

V gene TRBV7-9 combines with J gene TRBJ1-6; tentative D call: TRBD1 (5 bases). The origin of this receptor is a human donor who had recovered from COVID-19. The specimen was CD4+ T cells from blood, cultured in vitro, collected about 7 months after SARS-CoV-2 vaccination. As DNA, the CDR3 is TGTGCCAGCAGCTTAGTTGCCGCCGGGGGTTCACCCCTCCACTTT. Encoded protein: CASSLVAAGGSPLHF.